This T cell receptor beta chain was identified in a study of blood T cell repertoires in COVID-19. Study at large: Spain, Italy and the United States supplied samples that represented acute and convalescent COVID-19.

V was pared by 5 bases and J by 5 bases, with 16 bases between. CDR3 length: 14 residues. Germline V gives CDR1 SGHRS, CDR2 YFSETQ. Only in-frame clones appear in the TCRdb table, and some are missing; sequencing was by immunoSEQ multiplex PCR. The sample carries a few hundred thousand clones, more than 80% recorded once. The clonotype was recovered from a man between 18 and 35 years old who had recovered from COVID-19. Sequencing was performed on PBMCs or T cells enriched from blood (not recorded which). The chain carries TRBV5-1 and TRBJ2-5; a possible D gene is TRBD1 (7 bases). The CDR3 protein is CASRPDPGGETQYF. In nucleotides, the CDR3 is TGCGCCAGCAGACCGGACCCAGGGGGGGAGACCCAGTACTTC. Using reference TRBV5-1 and TRBJ2-5 for the parts outside the CDR3, the full variable domain is KAGVTQTPRYLIKTRGQQVTLSCSPISGHRSVSWYQQTPGQGLQFLFEYFSETQRNKGNFPGRFSGRQFSNSRSEMNVSTLELGDSALYLCASRPDPGGETQYFGPGTRLLVL.